The clone carrying this T cell receptor (beta chain) counts as medium-sized. Its antigen is not identified. Full-length variable regions came from constant-region reverse primers plus semi-nested Nested Universal Primer A PCR. TCRdb fed the 5' RACE reads into MiXCR, producing one record per CDR3 protein. Counted here are about 23,000 distinct CDR3 sequences, less than 40% occurring once; the ten biggest clones make up 2% to 2.5%. This CDR3 is 16 amino acids long. V shed 0 bases and J 9 bases; nucleotides not matched to a gene: 12. Germline assignment: CDR1 SGHRS and CDR2 YFSETQ. Study results and limitations: Tumor memory CD4+ T cell TCR gene usage was found to cluster with blood and lymph node memory CD4+ cells and with lymph node naive CD4+ cells.

Naive CD4+ T cells were purified with Tregs depleted by CD25. This clonotype originated in a female donor with breast cancer. The gene calls are TRBV5-1 and TRBJ2-1; TRBD2 matches at 7 bases. The source material was tumor-infiltrating naive CD4+ T cells sorted from the breast tumor. Subset specified: naive CD4+ T cells, CD4+CD45RA+CD25-. CDR3 sequence: CASSLDRLAAIGEQFF. CDR3 nucleotides: TGCGCCAGCAGCTTGGATAGACTAGCAGCGATTGGTGAGCAGTTCTTC.